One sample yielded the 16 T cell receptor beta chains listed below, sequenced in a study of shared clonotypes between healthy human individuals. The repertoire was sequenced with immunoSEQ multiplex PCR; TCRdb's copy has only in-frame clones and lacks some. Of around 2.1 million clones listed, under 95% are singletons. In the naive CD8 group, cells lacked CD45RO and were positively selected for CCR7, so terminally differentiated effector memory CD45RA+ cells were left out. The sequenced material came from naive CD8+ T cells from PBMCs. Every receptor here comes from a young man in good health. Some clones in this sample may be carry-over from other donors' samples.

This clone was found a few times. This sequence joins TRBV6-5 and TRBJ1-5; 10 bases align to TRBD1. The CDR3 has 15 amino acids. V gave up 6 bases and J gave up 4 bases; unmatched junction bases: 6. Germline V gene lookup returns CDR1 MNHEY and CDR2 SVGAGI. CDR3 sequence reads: CASRPGQGLNQPQHF. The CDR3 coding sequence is TGTGCCAGCAGGCCGGGACAGGGGTTGAATCAGCCCCAGCATTTT.

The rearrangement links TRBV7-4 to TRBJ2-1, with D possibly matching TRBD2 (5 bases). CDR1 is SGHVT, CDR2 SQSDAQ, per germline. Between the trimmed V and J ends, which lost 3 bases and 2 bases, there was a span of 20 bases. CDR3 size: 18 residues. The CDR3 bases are TGTGCCAGCAGCTTCTGTATGAGTCCTAGCCCTCCCTACAATGAGCAGTTCTTC. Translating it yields CASSFCMSPSPPYNEQFF.

The CDR3 is CASSQTGGAYEQYF. The CDR3 region has the DNA TGTGCCAGCAGCCAGACTGGCGGGGCTTACGAGCAGTACTTC. The rearrangement joins TRBV6-5 to TRBJ2-7, with D possibly matching TRBD2 (6 bases). In germline, CDR1 is MNHEY, CDR2 SVGAGI. With 6 bases removed from V and 4 bases from J, the gap between germline ends came to 16 bases. The CDR3 is made up of 14 amino acids.

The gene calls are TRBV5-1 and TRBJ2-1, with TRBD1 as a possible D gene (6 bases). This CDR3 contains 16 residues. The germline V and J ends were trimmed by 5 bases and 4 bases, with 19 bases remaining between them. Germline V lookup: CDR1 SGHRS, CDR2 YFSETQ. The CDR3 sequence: CASSVLGPGAYNEQFF. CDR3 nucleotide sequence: TGCGCCAGCAGTGTGCTCGGGCCAGGGGCTTACAATGAGCAGTTCTTC.

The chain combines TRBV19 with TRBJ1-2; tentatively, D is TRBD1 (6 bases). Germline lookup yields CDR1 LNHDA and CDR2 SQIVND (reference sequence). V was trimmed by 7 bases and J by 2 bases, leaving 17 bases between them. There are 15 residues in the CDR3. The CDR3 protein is CASTHTGHANYGYTF. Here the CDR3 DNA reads TGTGCCAGTACCCATACGGGACATGCCAACTATGGCTACACCTTC. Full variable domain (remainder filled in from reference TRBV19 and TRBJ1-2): DGGITQSPKYLFRKEGQNVTLSCEQNLNHDAMYWYRQDPGQGLRLIYYSQIVNDFQKGDIAEGYSVSREKKESFPLTVTSAQKNPTAFYLCASTHTGHANYGYTFGSGTRLTVV.

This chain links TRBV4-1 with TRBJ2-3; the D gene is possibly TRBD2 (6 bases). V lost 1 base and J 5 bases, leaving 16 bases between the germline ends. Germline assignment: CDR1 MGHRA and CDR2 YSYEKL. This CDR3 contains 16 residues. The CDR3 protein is CASSQVGPGSIDTQYF. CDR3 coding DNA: TGCGCCAGCAGCCAAGTTGGTCCCGGGAGTATAGATACGCAGTATTTT.

CDR3 region: CASSVAGLAGNLGEQFF. CDR3 DNA sequence: TGTGCCAGCAGCGTAGCGGGACTAGCGGGTAATTTAGGTGAGCAGTTCTTC. This rearrangement joins TRBV9 to TRBJ2-1; 12 nucleotides match TRBD2. Germline lookup yields CDR1 SGDLS and CDR2 YYNGEE. V was clipped by 0 bases and J by 9 bases; unmatched bases: 10. The CDR3 has 17 residues.

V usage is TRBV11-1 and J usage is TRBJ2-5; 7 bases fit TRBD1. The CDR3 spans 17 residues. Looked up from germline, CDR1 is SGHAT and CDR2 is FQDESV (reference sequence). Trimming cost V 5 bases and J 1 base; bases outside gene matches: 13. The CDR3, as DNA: TGTGCCAGCAGCAGGTCAGGGACAGACATTCTCCAAGAGACCCAGTACTTC. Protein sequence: CASSRSGTDILQETQYF.

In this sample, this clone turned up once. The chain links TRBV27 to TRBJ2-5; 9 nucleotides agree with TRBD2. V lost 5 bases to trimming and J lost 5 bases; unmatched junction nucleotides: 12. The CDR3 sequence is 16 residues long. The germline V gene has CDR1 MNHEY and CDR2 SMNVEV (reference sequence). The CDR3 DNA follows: TGTGCCAGCAGTCTGACTAGCGGAGAGAAGGGGGAGACCCAGTACTTC. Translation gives CASSLTSGEKGETQYF.

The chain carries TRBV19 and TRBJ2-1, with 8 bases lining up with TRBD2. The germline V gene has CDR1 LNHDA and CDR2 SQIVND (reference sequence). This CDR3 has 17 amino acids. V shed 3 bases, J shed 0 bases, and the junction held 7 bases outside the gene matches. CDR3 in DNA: TGTGCCAGTAGTATCCCTAGCGGGTGGAGCTCCTACAATGAGCAGTTCTTC. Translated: CASSIPSGWSSYNEQFF. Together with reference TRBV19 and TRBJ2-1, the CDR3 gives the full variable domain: DGGITQSPKYLFRKEGQNVTLSCEQNLNHDAMYWYRQDPGQGLRLIYYSQIVNDFQKGDIAEGYSVSREKKESFPLTVTSAQKNPTAFYLCASSIPSGWSSYNEQFFGPGTRLTVL.

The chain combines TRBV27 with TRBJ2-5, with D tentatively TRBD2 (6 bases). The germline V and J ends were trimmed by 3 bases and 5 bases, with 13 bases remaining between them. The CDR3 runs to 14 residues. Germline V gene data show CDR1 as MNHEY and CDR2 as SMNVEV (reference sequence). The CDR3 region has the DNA TGTGCCAGCAGTTTCTCGGGAGCGCTGGAGACCCAGTACTTC. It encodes CASSFSGALETQYF.

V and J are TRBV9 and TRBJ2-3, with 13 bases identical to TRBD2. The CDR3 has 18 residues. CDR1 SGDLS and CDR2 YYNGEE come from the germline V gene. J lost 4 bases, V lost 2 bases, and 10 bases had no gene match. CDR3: CASSVYGLAGDSADTQYF. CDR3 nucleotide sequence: TGTGCCAGCAGCGTCTATGGACTAGCGGGAGATTCGGCAGATACGCAGTATTTT.

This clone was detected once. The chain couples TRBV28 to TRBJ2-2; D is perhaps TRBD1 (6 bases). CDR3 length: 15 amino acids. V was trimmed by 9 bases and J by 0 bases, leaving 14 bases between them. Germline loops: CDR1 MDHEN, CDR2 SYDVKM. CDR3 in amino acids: CASSGQTANTGELFF. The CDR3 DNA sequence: TGTGCCAGTAGTGGACAGACCGCGAACACCGGGGAGCTGTTTTTT.

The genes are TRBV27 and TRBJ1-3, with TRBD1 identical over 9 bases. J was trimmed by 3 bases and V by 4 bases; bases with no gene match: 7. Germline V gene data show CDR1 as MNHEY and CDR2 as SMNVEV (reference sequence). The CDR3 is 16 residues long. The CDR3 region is CASSSSGTGLGNTIYF. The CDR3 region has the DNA TGTGCCAGCAGTTCCTCCGGGACAGGGCTTGGAAACACCATATATTTT.

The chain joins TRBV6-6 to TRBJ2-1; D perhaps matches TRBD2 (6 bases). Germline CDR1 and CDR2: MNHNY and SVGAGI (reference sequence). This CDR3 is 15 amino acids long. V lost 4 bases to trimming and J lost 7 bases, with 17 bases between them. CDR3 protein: CASSFPGLVSNEQFF. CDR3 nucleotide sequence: TGTGCCAGCAGTTTCCCGGGACTGGTTAGTAATGAGCAGTTCTTC.

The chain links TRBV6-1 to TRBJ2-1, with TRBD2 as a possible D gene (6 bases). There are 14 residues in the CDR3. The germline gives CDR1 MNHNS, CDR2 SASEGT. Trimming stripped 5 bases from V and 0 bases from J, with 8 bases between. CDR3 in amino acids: CASSRGSSYNEQFF. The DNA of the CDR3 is TGTGCCAGCAGTCGGGGGAGCTCCTACAATGAGCAGTTCTTC.